Sequencing of this T cell receptor beta chain was carried out in a study of response to subunit inactivated influenza vaccine. Germline V lookup: CDR1 MNHEY, CDR2 SVGEGT. V was shortened by 5 bases and J by 4 bases, with 18 bases between the two germline ends. This CDR3 has 17 residues. TCRdb independently ran MiXCR on the RT-PCR reads; one entry per CDR3 protein. This sample has 550,000 to 650,000 distinct CDR3 sequences, with approximately 10% found just once. Findings and limits, study-wide: Few new T cells, the authors suggested, are recruited by each seasonal influenza vaccination.

This clonotype came up a few times. Its antigen remains unknown. This sequence was found in a man aged 45-65 years who received an inactivated influenza vaccine. This sequence joins TRBV6-2 or TRBV6-3 and TRBJ2-6; no clear D gene. The sequencing used PBMCs from blood, collected on the day of vaccination. The CDR3 DNA reads TGTGCCAGCAGTGAGCATACAATGAGGACCGGGGCCAACGTCCTGACTTTC. It encodes CASSEHTMRTGANVLTF.